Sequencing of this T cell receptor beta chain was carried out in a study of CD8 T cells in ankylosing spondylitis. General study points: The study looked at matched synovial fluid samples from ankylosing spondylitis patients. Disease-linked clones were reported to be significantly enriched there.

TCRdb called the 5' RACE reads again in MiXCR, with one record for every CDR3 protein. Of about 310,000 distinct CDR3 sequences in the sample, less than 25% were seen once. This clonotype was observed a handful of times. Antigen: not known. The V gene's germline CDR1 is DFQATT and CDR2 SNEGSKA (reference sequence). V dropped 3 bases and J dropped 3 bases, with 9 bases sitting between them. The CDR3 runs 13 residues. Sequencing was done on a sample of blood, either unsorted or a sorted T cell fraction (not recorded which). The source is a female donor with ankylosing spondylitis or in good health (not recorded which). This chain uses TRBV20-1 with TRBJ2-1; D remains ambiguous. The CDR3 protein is CSARQTLYNEQFF. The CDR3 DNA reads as TGCAGTGCTAGGCAGACCCTCTACAATGAGCAGTTCTTC.